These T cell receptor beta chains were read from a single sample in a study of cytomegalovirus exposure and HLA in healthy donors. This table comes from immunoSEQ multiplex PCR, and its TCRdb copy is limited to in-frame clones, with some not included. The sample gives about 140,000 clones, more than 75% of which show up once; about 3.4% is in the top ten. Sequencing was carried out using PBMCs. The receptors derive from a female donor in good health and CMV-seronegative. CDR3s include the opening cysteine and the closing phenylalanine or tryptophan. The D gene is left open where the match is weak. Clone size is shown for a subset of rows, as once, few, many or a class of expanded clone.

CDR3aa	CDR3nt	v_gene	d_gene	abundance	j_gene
CASSTIDTGNTDTQYF	TGTGCCAGTAGTACCATTGACACAGGGAACACAGATACGCAGTATTTT	TRBV19	NA	NA	TRBJ2-3
CATSRSRADYSTDTQYF	TGTGCCACCAGCAGGAGCCGAGCTGACTATAGCACAGATACGCAGTATTTT	TRBV15	NA	NA	TRBJ2-3
CASSPIGDRGLYNEQFF	TGTGCCAGCTCTCCTATTGGGGACAGGGGTCTCTACAATGAGCAGTTCTTC	TRBV18	TRBD1	NA	TRBJ2-1
CASSPRGFPARNEKLFF	TGTGCCAGCTCACCACGAGGGTTCCCCGCAAGAAATGAAAAACTGTTTTTT	TRBV18	NA	NA	TRBJ1-4
CASSQGTGALTYEQYF	TGTGCCAGCAGCCAAGGGACAGGGGCTCTCACCTACGAGCAGTACTTC	TRBV7-8	TRBD1	NA	TRBJ2-7
CASSVAAAAYNEQFF	TGTGCCAGCAGCGTAGCAGCGGCAGCTTACAATGAGCAGTTCTTC	TRBV9	NA	NA	TRBJ2-1
CASSVVPGQPQHF	TGTGCCAGCAGCGTAGTCCCCGGTCAGCCCCAGCATTTT	TRBV9	NA	many	TRBJ1-5
CASSPGLSPTEAFF	TGTGCCAGCAGCCCGGGACTATCCCCCACTGAAGCTTTCTTT	TRBV5-6	NA	few	TRBJ1-1
CASSLGQGEANVLTF	TGTGCCAGCAGCTTGGGGCAGGGCGAGGCCAACGTCCTGACTTTC	TRBV5-8	NA	NA	TRBJ2-6
CSVEDEAGGYYEQYF	TGCAGCGTTGAAGATGAGGCGGGAGGATATTACGAGCAGTACTTC	TRBV29-1	TRBD2	NA	TRBJ2-7
CASSEWAGGNNEQYF	TGTGCCAGCAGTGAATGGGCAGGGGGCAACAACGAGCAGTACTTC	TRBV25-1	TRBD1	NA	TRBJ2-7
CAIRNGQGNNQPQHF	TGTGCCATCAGAAACGGACAGGGGAACAATCAGCCCCAGCATTTT	TRBV10-3	TRBD1	NA	TRBJ1-5
CASSHTNTGIEAFF	TGTGCCAGCAGCCATACAAACACAGGAATTGAAGCTTTCTTT	TRBV28	NA	NA	TRBJ1-1
CASSFSVNEQFF	TGTGCCAGCAGCTTTAGCGTCAATGAGCAGTTCTTC	TRBV5-6	NA	few	TRBJ2-1
CASSSVGLGLSSYEQYF	TGTGCCAGCAGCTCCGTCGGCCTTGGACTAAGCTCCTACGAGCAGTACTTC	TRBV11-2	NA	NA	TRBJ2-7
CSVGGTGGGYTF	TGCAGCGTTGGAGGGACAGGGGGAGGCTACACCTTC	TRBV29-1	TRBD1	NA	TRBJ1-2
CASSLTGLANEKLFF	TGCGCCAGCAGCCTTACAGGGTTGGCTAATGAAAAACTGTTTTTT	TRBV5-1	NA	NA	TRBJ1-4
CASTRDRAYGYTF	TGTGCCAGTACCCGGGACAGGGCCTATGGCTACACCTTC	TRBV27	TRBD1	few	TRBJ1-2
CASSLRETNYGYTF	TGTGCCAGCAGCTTAAGAGAGACAAACTATGGCTACACCTTC	TRBV7-8	NA	NA	TRBJ1-2
CASSRDGGARSDTQYF	TGCGCCAGCAGCCGAGATGGGGGGGCCAGGTCAGATACGCAGTATTTT	TRBV4-1	NA	NA	TRBJ2-3
CASSLSGDRGNTEAFF	TGTGCCAGCTCACTATCGGGGGACAGGGGGAACACTGAAGCTTTCTTT	TRBV18	TRBD1	NA	TRBJ1-1
CASSLALVNTDTQYF	TGCGCCAGCAGCTTGGCACTGGTCAACACAGATACGCAGTATTTT	TRBV5-1	NA	NA	TRBJ2-3
CASSQGVGGDQETQYF	TGCGCCAGCAGCCAGGGTGTTGGAGGGGACCAAGAGACCCAGTACTTC	TRBV4-3	NA	few	TRBJ2-5
CASRRGQGRGNEQFF	TGTGCCAGCAGACGTGGACAGGGTCGGGGCAATGAGCAGTTCTTC	TRBV11-1	TRBD1	NA	TRBJ2-1
CASSVAGTENNEQYF	TGTGCCAGCAGCGTAGCTGGGACAGAGAATAACGAGCAGTACTTC	TRBV9	TRBD1	NA	TRBJ2-7
CASSRRQGNSYEQYF	TGTGCCAGCAGCCGCCGACAGGGGAACTCCTACGAGCAGTACTTC	TRBV11-3	TRBD1	NA	TRBJ2-7
CASSLRRGVYGYTF	TGTGCCAGCAGCCTAAGGAGGGGAGTCTATGGCTACACCTTC	TRBV6-5	NA	few	TRBJ1-2
CASRGGGTGAYEQYF	TGTGCCAGCAGGGGCGGAGGGACTGGGGCTTACGAGCAGTACTTC	TRBV28	NA	NA	TRBJ2-7
CASSLVQGDTGELFF	TGTGCCAGCAGCTTAGTCCAGGGCGACACCGGGGAGCTGTTTTTT	TRBV7-9	NA	NA	TRBJ2-2
CASSLAPSGGEETQYF	TGCGCCAGCAGCTTGGCCCCTAGCGGGGGTGAAGAGACCCAGTACTTC	TRBV5-1	TRBD2	once	TRBJ2-5
CASTIQGNEKLFF	TGTGCCAGCACCATACAGGGGAATGAAAAACTGTTTTTT	TRBV25-1	TRBD1	NA	TRBJ1-4
CTSSPPRPGLPGTNEQFF	TGCACCAGCAGCCCCCCAAGGCCGGGACTACCGGGAACGAATGAGCAGTTCTTC	TRBV1	NA	NA	TRBJ2-1
CASSREPGQGGTFF	TGTGCCAGCTCCCGCGAACCGGGACAGGGTGGCACTTTCTTT	TRBV18	TRBD1	few	TRBJ1-1
CASSLARQETQYF	TGCGCCAGCAGCTTGGCCCGCCAAGAGACCCAGTACTTC	TRBV5-1	NA	NA	TRBJ2-5
CASSLGAGGLSGANVLTF	TGTGCTAGCAGCTTAGGGGCTGGGGGCCTATCTGGGGCCAACGTCCTGACTTTC	TRBV7-7	NA	NA	TRBJ2-6
CASSLDGQVASGAEAFF	TGCGCCAGCAGCTTAGACGGACAGGTAGCCTCTGGCGCTGAAGCTTTCTTT	TRBV5-1	TRBD1	once	TRBJ1-1
CASSEGLNTGELFF	TGTGCCAGCAGCGAGGGACTTAACACCGGGGAGCTGTTTTTT	TRBV6-1	NA	NA	TRBJ2-2
CASRSYSNQPQHF	TGTGCCAGCAGAAGCTATAGCAATCAGCCCCAGCATTTT	TRBV28	NA	NA	TRBJ1-5
CSAKQGPEQYF	TGCAGTGCAAAACAGGGACCCGAGCAGTACTTC	TRBV20-1	NA	few	TRBJ2-7